This T cell receptor beta chain was sequenced for a study of technical replicates of blood from a few donors. The data were produced by immunoSEQ multiplex PCR, yet TCRdb's version contains in-frame clones alone and is incomplete. The table shows 65,000 to 75,000 clones, with more than 75% occurring only once. The length of the CDR3 is 16 residues. The V end was cut by 2 bases, the J end by 4 bases, with 15 bases between. Germline V CDR1 and CDR2: KGHSH, LQKENI. This receptor was identified in a human donor in good health. Some clones in this sample may be carry-over from other donors' samples. The sequenced sample consisted of PBMCs. V gene TRBV18 combines with J gene TRBJ1-5; D is perhaps TRBD1 (6 bases). CDR3 region: CASSPIPRGSNQPQHF. CDR3 sequence (DNA): TGTGCCAGCTCACCAATTCCCAGGGGTAGTAATCAGCCCCAGCATTTT.